The 32 T cell receptor beta chains below were found in one sample sequenced in a study of Graves' ophthalmopathy and Graves' hyperthyroidism. Transcripts of RNA were the source for amplifying TCR beta CDR3 regions. HTBI primers primed a first-round RT-PCR, and a second-round multiplex PCR followed. TCRdb reanalysed the multiplex PCR reads using MiXCR and keeps one entry per CDR3 protein. The data contain roughly 610,000 distinct CDR3 sequences, 22% of them singletons. The specimen was peripheral blood. These receptors were obtained from a woman younger than 35 with stable Graves' hyperthyroidism. Some clones in this sample may be carry-over from other donors' samples.

The chain uses TRBV30 and TRBJ2-3, with 8 bases that match TRBD2. Germline CDR1 reads GTSNPN; CDR2 reads SVGIG (reference sequence). The length of the CDR3 is 14 residues. V gave up 2 bases and J gave up 2 bases; unmatched junction bases: 3. DNA of the CDR3: TGTGCCTGGAGTAGCGGGGGATACACAGATACGCAGTATTTT. This codes for CAWSSGGYTDTQYF.

The CDR3 coding sequence is TGTGCCAGCAGTTTACCTGGGGCTAAGTATACTGAAGCTTTCTTT. It is translated as CASSLPGAKYTEAFF. This sequence joins TRBV12-3 or TRBV12-4 and TRBJ1-1, with a tentative D call TRBD1 (5 bases). V was cut by 2 bases and J by 5 bases, with 15 bases left in between. The CDR3 is 15 residues long.

In its sample, this clonotype was seen many times. The chain carries TRBV19 and TRBJ1-1, with D perhaps TRBD1 (5 bases). The CDR3 has 12 amino acids. The V gene lost 5 bases and the J gene lost 8 bases, with 12 bases spanning the gap. Per the germline V gene, CDR1 is LNHDA and CDR2 is SQIVND (reference sequence). The CDR3 reads CASSGRGVEAFF. In nucleotides, the CDR3 is TGTGCCAGTAGTGGCCGAGGGGTGGAAGCTTTCTTT.

This clonotype was seen many times. V usage is TRBV6-5 and J usage is TRBJ1-2; D not resolved. The CDR3 loop spans 14 amino acids. The germline gives CDR1 MNHEY, CDR2 SVGAGI. Trimming took 3 bases from V and 7 from J, leaving 15 bases between them. CDR3 nucleotides: TGTGCCAGCAGTTATACTGAGGGAAAGGGTGGCTACACCTTC. Protein product: CASSYTEGKGGYTF.

V is TRBV5-6 and J is TRBJ1-5; 9 bases map to TRBD1. The trim removed 1 base at V and 5 bases at J, leaving 7 bases unmatched. The germline V gene encodes CDR1 SGHDT and CDR2 YYEEEE. This CDR3 is built from 16 residues. In nucleotides, the CDR3 is TGTGCCAGCAGCTTGTCTGGGACAGGGAGGCATCAGCCCCAGCATTTT. It codes for CASSLSGTGRHQPQHF.

The J gene is TRBJ1-2, the V gene TRBV6-1; no definite D call. V was shortened by 4 bases and J by 6 bases, with 9 bases between the two germline ends. CDR1 MNHNS and CDR2 SASEGT come from the germline V gene. The CDR3 is 12 amino acids. In DNA, the CDR3 is TGTGCCAGCAGTGCACAGAGTGATGGCTACACCTTC. The encoded protein is CASSAQSDGYTF.

This clonotype was counted many times. V gene TRBV15 combines with J gene TRBJ1-2; D gene ambiguous. Germline CDR1 and CDR2: LNHNV and YYDKDF (reference sequence). The CDR3 contains 15 residues. Trimming removed 2 bases from V and 4 bases from J, with 14 bases in between. CDR3 sequence (DNA): TGTGCCACCAGCAGAAAAAAGGGTCAGTCCTATGGCTACACCTTC. The encoded protein is CATSRKKGQSYGYTF.

The chain combines TRBV18 with TRBJ1-6; D remains unclear. Between the trimmed V and J ends, which lost 3 bases and 3 bases, there was a span of 9 bases. Germline CDR1 KGHSH, CDR2 LQKENI. The CDR3 loop spans 15 amino acids. CDR3 coding DNA: TGTGCCAGCTCACCGGTGGCAGACTATAATTCACCCCTCCACTTT. Its translation is CASSPVADYNSPLHF.

This clonotype appeared a few times. The chain employs TRBV18 and TRBJ2-7; 7 nucleotides line up with TRBD1. The V and J ends lost 4 bases and 5 bases, in that order; junction bases with no gene match: 8. The V gene's germline CDR1 is KGHSH and CDR2 LQKENI. This CDR3 has 14 residues. CDR3 DNA: TGTGCCAGCTCACAGACAGGGCTTTTCGACGAGCAGTACTTC. Encoded protein: CASSQTGLFDEQYF.

This clonotype has at least ten counts. This chain uses TRBV2 with TRBJ2-5; the D gene could be TRBD1 or TRBD2 (5 bases each). Trimming cost V 4 bases and J 5 bases, with 17 bases left between them. The CDR3 is made up of 15 amino acids. The germline gives CDR1 SNHLY, CDR2 FYNNEI. The CDR3 DNA is TGTGCCAGCAGTGGACGGGACGTCACCGGTGAGACCCAGTACTTC. It translates to CASSGRDVTGETQYF.

This clonotype appeared a single time. The chain is built from TRBV12-3 or TRBV12-4 and TRBJ2-7; 9 bases line up with TRBD1. The CDR3 is made up of 14 amino acids. J gave up 4 bases and V 5 bases, and 6 bases lay outside the gene matches. Here the CDR3 DNA reads TGTGCCAGCAGTCACAGGGGGCTTAGGTACGAGCAGTACTTC. Protein: CASSHRGLRYEQYF.

This clonotype was detected a few times. V is TRBV3-1 and J is TRBJ1-2; no definite D call. The CDR3 runs 15 residues. Looked up from germline, CDR1 is LGHDT and CDR2 is YNNKEL (reference sequence). V shed 0 bases and J shed 4 bases, with 12 bases lying between them. CDR3 protein: CASSQESVRAYGYTF. The CDR3 region has the DNA TGTGCCAGCAGCCAAGAGTCAGTACGAGCCTATGGCTACACCTTC.

The genes are TRBV12-3 or TRBV12-4 and TRBJ2-5; D is perhaps TRBD1 (9 bases). The CDR3 has 15 residues. The germline V and J ends were trimmed by 6 bases and 4 bases, with 18 bases remaining between them. The CDR3 reads CASSRGGQGLETQYF. Written as DNA, the CDR3 is TGTGCCAGCAGCCGGGGGGGACAGGGATTAGAGACCCAGTACTTC.

At least ten counts were recorded for this clonotype. The V call is TRBV7-2, the J call TRBJ2-7, with TRBD1 matching 8 bases. The CDR3 loop spans 14 amino acids. Germline V CDR1 and CDR2: SGHTA, FQGNSA. Trimming cost V 5 bases and J 3 bases; bases outside gene matches: 6. The CDR3 coding sequence is TGTGCCAGCAGCCTCCGGGACAGGTACTACGAGCAGTACTTC. Its translation: CASSLRDRYYEQYF.

This clonotype was detected ten times or more. The chain couples TRBV20-1 to TRBJ2-7; 10 bases are shared with TRBD1. Germline V gene data show CDR1 as DFQATT and CDR2 as SNEGSKA (reference sequence). This CDR3 is 15 amino acids long. J lost 8 bases, V lost 3 bases, and 13 bases had no gene match. The CDR3 coding sequence is TGCAGTGCTAGTCCGGCAGGACAGGGGGTCTTAAAGCAGTACTTC. This translates into CSASPAGQGVLKQYF.

This clonotype was observed once. The V and J genes are TRBV5-4 and TRBJ1-2, with 11 bases matching TRBD1. The CDR3 runs 16 residues. V trimming: 4 bases; J trimming: 6 bases; junction bases outside the gene matches: 11. Germline V gene sequence: CDR1 SGHNT, CDR2 YYREEE (reference sequence). The CDR3 DNA is TGTGCCAGCAGCACCCTCTCCAGGACAGGGGGCGATGGCTACACCTTC. Its protein is CASSTLSRTGGDGYTF.

A note on this clonotype: A clone one base away is much larger, so this may be a read error. The chain carries TRBV15 and TRBJ2-4; the D gene is possibly TRBD1 (5 bases). CDR3 length: 19 amino acids. Germline V gives CDR1 LNHNV, CDR2 YYDKDF (reference sequence). DNA for the CDR3: TGTGCCATCAGCCCTCCCCCCCTAGACAGCTATGGGGCCAAAAACATTCAGTACTTC. Translated: CAISPPPLDSYGAKNIQYF.

About this clonotype itself: One junction end disagrees with the germline gene, perhaps due to a read error. The V and J genes are TRBV6-5 and TRBJ2-7; no clear D. This CDR3 is 14 amino acids long. The germline V gene has CDR1 MNHEY and CDR2 SVGAGI. CDR3 protein: CASSYEARSYEQYF. The CDR3 DNA sequence: TGTGCCAGCAGTTACGAGGCGCGCTCCTATGAGCAGTACTTC.

The chain uses TRBV6-5 and TRBJ2-7, with 8 bases that match TRBD1. The junction had 10 bases not matched to a gene; V was cut back by 2 bases and J by 4 bases. The CDR3 runs 16 residues. Per germline, CDR1 MNHEY and CDR2 SVGAGI. The CDR3, as DNA: TGTGCCAGCAGTTACCGGGACAGGCCGCGAAGTTACGAGCAGTACTTC. Translation gives CASSYRDRPRSYEQYF.

The chain links TRBV6-5 to TRBJ1-2; D perhaps matches TRBD1 (6 bases). Per germline, CDR1 MNHEY and CDR2 SVGAGI. V was trimmed by 0 bases and J by 4 bases, leaving 12 bases between them. There are 15 residues in the CDR3. The CDR3 loop reads CASSYSRTVPYGYTF. In nucleotides, the CDR3 is TGTGCCAGCAGTTACTCGCGGACAGTCCCCTATGGCTACACCTTC.

This clonotype was found many times. This rearrangement joins TRBV6-1 to TRBJ2-7; TRBD1 agrees at 7 bases. J lost 5 bases, V lost 4 bases, and 5 bases had no gene match. Germline V CDR1 and CDR2: MNHNS, SASEGT. The CDR3 loop spans 13 amino acids. The CDR3 here is CASSGQGVDEQYF. The CDR3 coding sequence is TGTGCCAGCAGTGGACAGGGTGTCGACGAGCAGTACTTC.

Concerning this clonotype: Given the absence of the conserved phenylalanine or tryptophan at the CDR3 end, a read error is likely. The chain couples TRBV5-1 to TRBJ1-1; D is unresolved. Germline-derived CDR1 and CDR2 are SGHRS and YFSETQ. The length of the CDR3 is 13 residues. V was cut by 6 bases and J by 1 base, with 10 bases left in between. The CDR3, as DNA: TGCGCCAGCACACCGGTCGGGAACACTGAAGCTTTCTCT. It specifies CASTPVGNTEAFS.

This clonotype was observed a handful of times. The chain joins TRBV5-1 to TRBJ2-5; possibly TRBD2 for D (6 bases). Germline CDR1 and CDR2: SGHRS and YFSETQ. The CDR3 has 16 amino acids. Deletions cut 0 bases from V and 1 base from J, with 13 bases between. In nucleotides, the CDR3 is TGCGCCAGCAGCTTGGGGGGCGGGACGCTCCAAGAGACCCAGTACTTC. It specifies CASSLGGGTLQETQYF.

There are many counts of this clonotype. This rearrangement joins TRBV6-5 to TRBJ2-7, with no clear D. Trimming pared 0 bases from V and 2 bases from J, leaving 5 bases between. Germline V CDR1 and CDR2: MNHEY, SVGAGI. CDR3 size: 13 residues. The CDR3 protein is CASSYSQTYEQYF. CDR3 DNA: TGTGCCAGCAGTTACTCACAGACCTACGAGCAGTACTTC.

This clonotype was detected a few times. V is TRBV28 and J is TRBJ2-4; 7 bases line up with TRBD2. V trimming: 11 bases; J trimming: 6 bases; junction bases outside the gene matches: 7. Germline values: CDR1 MDHEN, CDR2 SYDVKM. This CDR3 region has 12 residues. The CDR3 region has the DNA TGTGCCGCCGGGCGGGAGATAAACATTCAGTACTTC. Translating it yields CAAGREINIQYF.

This clonotype has at least ten counts. The rearrangement links TRBV27 to TRBJ1-5; D may be TRBD1 (5 bases). The CDR3 sequence is 13 residues long. Per the germline V gene, CDR1 is MNHEY and CDR2 is SMNVEV (reference sequence). Trimming removed 4 bases at V and 5 bases at J, with 9 bases between. This chain's CDR3 is CASSWKGDQPQHF. In DNA, the CDR3 is TGTGCCAGCAGTTGGAAAGGGGATCAGCCCCAGCATTTT.

The chain recombines TRBV12-3 or TRBV12-4 with TRBJ2-2; 10 bases are shared with TRBD1. V lost 4 bases to trimming and J lost 6 bases; unmatched junction nucleotides: 5. This CDR3 has 15 amino acids. The CDR3 DNA reads TGTGCCAGCAGTTCGGACAGGGGGTTAGCCGGGGAGCTGTTTTTT. The encoded protein is CASSSDRGLAGELFF.

The V gene is TRBV6-1, the J gene TRBJ1-2; no clear D. CDR1 MNHNS and CDR2 SASEGT come from the germline V gene. V gave up 9 bases and J gave up 4 bases, with 15 bases separating them. This CDR3 contains 13 residues. The DNA for the CDR3 is TGTGCCAGTTGGAGGACGGAAACCTATGGCTACACCTTC. This gives the protein CASWRTETYGYTF.

The chain combines TRBV20-1 with TRBJ1-1, with D unresolved. The germline V and J ends were trimmed by 1 base and 6 bases, with 15 bases remaining between them. Germline V CDR1 and CDR2: DFQATT, SNEGSKA (reference sequence). This CDR3 contains 14 residues. CDR3 nucleotide sequence: TGCAGTGCTAGAGGGTGGAGTTACCTGTCTGAAGCTTTCTTT. It specifies CSARGWSYLSEAFF.

This clonotype was counted between two and nine times. The gene calls are TRBV12-3 or TRBV12-4 and TRBJ1-2; tentatively, D is TRBD1 (5 bases). The CDR3 spans 12 residues. V shed 5 bases and J shed 5 bases, with 9 bases lying between them. This CDR3 reads CASSRGWYGYTF. The CDR3 DNA follows: TGTGCCAGCAGTCGGGGCTGGTATGGCTACACCTTC.

This clonotype showed up many times. The chain recombines TRBV7-2 with TRBJ2-5; the D gene is possibly TRBD2 (5 bases). The CDR3 extends over 16 amino acids. V dropped 5 bases and J dropped 2 bases, with 18 bases sitting between them. Per germline, CDR1 SGHTA and CDR2 FQGNSA. As DNA, the CDR3 is TGTGCCAGCAGCCCCTTTGCGGGTGGTTTACAAGAGACCCAGTACTTC. Residues: CASSPFAGGLQETQYF.

V gene TRBV12-5 combines with J gene TRBJ2-5; possibly TRBD1 or TRBD2 for D (5 bases each). V shed 6 bases and J shed 4 bases, with 18 bases lying between them. Germline CDR1 and CDR2: LGHNT and FRNRAP. This CDR3 spans 15 amino acids. CDR3: CASGDGASSSETQYF. CDR3 DNA: TGTGCTAGTGGAGACGGGGCTAGCTCATCAGAGACCCAGTACTTC.